This T cell receptor (beta chain) derives from a study of blood T cell repertoires in COVID-19. Study background: Collection of acute and convalescent COVID-19 samples took place in the United States, Italy and Spain. PBMCs, B-cell-depleted T cells, or T cells provided the cDNA or gDNA that made up the material.

Seattle patient enrollment occurred during active infection, with longitudinal follow-up thereafter. Original processing notes: Reference gene primer amplification in the assay estimated nucleated cell counts. This table comes from immunoSEQ multiplex PCR, and its TCRdb copy is limited to in-frame clones, with some not included. V, J and clone size derive from that table, while D and trimming were established from the DNA sequence. The sample shows some 220,000 clones, roughly 85% of them seen only once. This CDR3 is built from 15 residues. The receptor was derived from a woman aged 70-85 years with COVID-19, enrolled during active disease. The chain joins TRBV21-1 to TRBJ2-7; the table calls TRBD1, which could not be checked here. TRBV21-1 is deemed a pseudogene. The sample taken for sequencing was peripheral blood. CDR3 coding DNA: TGTGCCAGCAGCTCCCAAGGACAGGGTCACTACGAGCAGTACTTC. It specifies CASSSQGQGHYEQYF.